These T cell receptor beta chains were read from a single sample in a study of T cell responses to AZD1222 COVID-19 vaccine. Sequencing was performed with immunoSEQ multiplex PCR; in TCRdb, only in-frame clones are kept and a portion is missing. The data show more than 90,000 clones, less than 85% seen once. Here the sequenced sample was peripheral blood, taken 28 days after the second AZD1222 dose. All receptors derive from an adult who received the AZD1222 COVID-19 vaccine. The CDR3 runs from the conserved cysteine through the conserved F or W. The D gene is left open where the match is weak. Expanded clones get a size class; other rows say once, few or many, or leave the size out.

v_call	cdr3_length	clone_size	j_call	d_call	cdr3_aa	cdr3_nt
TRBV6-2/TRBV6-3	16	.	TRBJ1-2	.	CASSYRGTGIKNGYTF	TGTGCCAGCAGTTACCGCGGGACTGGGATAAAGAATGGCTACACCTTC
TRBV30	13	once	TRBJ1-2	.	CAGRTAFIYGYTF	TGTGCCGGGAGGACAGCCTTCATCTATGGCTACACCTTC
TRBV3-1/TRBV3-2	18	.	TRBJ1-5	.	CASSQVQGRPFPYQPQHF	TGTGCCAGCAGCCAAGTTCAGGGACGACCCTTCCCCTATCAGCCCCAGCATTTT
TRBV10-3	17	.	TRBJ2-3	.	CAISSTAADPRRDTQYF	TGTGCCATCAGTTCTACGGCAGCGGATCCCCGTCGGGATACGCAGTATTTT
TRBV4-3	16	.	TRBJ1-2	.	CASSQEVASLDYGYTF	TGCGCCAGCAGCCAAGAAGTTGCCAGCTTAGACTATGGCTACACCTTC
TRBV6-6	13	.	TRBJ1-2	.	CASSPTSNYGYTF	TGTGCCAGCAGTCCTACCAGTAACTATGGCTACACCTTC
TRBV6-5	14	.	TRBJ2-3	.	CASSAGVRTDTQYF	TGTGCCAGCAGCGCAGGGGTCAGGACAGATACGCAGTATTTT
TRBV29-1	13	few	TRBJ1-1	TRBD1	CSAGQGMNTEAFF	TGCAGCGCCGGACAGGGGATGAACACTGAAGCTTTCTTT
TRBV28	15	.	TRBJ1-2	.	CASSEPGVARYGYTF	TGTGCCAGCTCCGAACCTGGGGTTGCACGATATGGCTACACCTTC
TRBV5-1	14	.	TRBJ2-1	.	CASSPPGGPNEQFF	TGCGCCAGCAGTCCACCCGGGGGACCCAATGAGCAGTTCTTC
TRBV28	15	once	TRBJ1-3	TRBD1	CASSRTGATGNTIYF	TGTGCCAGCAGCCGCACAGGGGCGACTGGAAACACCATATATTTT
TRBV29-1	14	.	TRBJ2-7	TRBD2	CSVDPGLAGGEQYF	TGCAGCGTTGATCCAGGCCTGGCGGGGGGAGAGCAGTACTTC
TRBV3-1/TRBV3-2	15	once	TRBJ2-3	TRBD2	CASSLGLGPTDTQYF	TGTGCCAGCAGCCTAGGACTAGGCCCCACAGATACGCAGTATTTT
TRBV6-5	14	.	TRBJ2-1	.	CASMGRGPYNEQFF	TGTGCCAGCATGGGGAGGGGGCCGTACAATGAGCAGTTCTTC
TRBV24-1	14	.	TRBJ2-3	.	CATSASDSTDTQYF	TGTGCCACCAGTGCCTCCGACTCCACAGATACGCAGTATTTT
TRBV12-5	18	.	TRBJ1-4	.	CASGLSSRGLRTNEKLFF	TGTGCTAGTGGTTTGTCTTCGCGGGGGCTTCGGACTAATGAAAAACTGTTTTTT
TRBV18	15	.	TRBJ1-2	.	CASAPPGPANYGYTF	TGTGCCAGCGCCCCTCCAGGGCCAGCTAACTATGGCTACACCTTC
TRBV3-1/TRBV3-2	15	.	TRBJ2-1	.	CASSPNIYSNNEQFF	TGTGCCAGCAGCCCCAACATCTACAGTAACAATGAGCAGTTCTTC
TRBV4-1	14	.	TRBJ2-4	.	CASSQERGGTIQYF	TGCGCCAGCAGCCAAGAGAGAGGGGGAACCATTCAGTACTTC
TRBV5-1	14	.	TRBJ1-1	.	CASSLVGPTTEAFF	TGCGCCAGCAGCTTGGTTGGGCCAACTACTGAAGCTTTCTTT
TRBV14	17	.	TRBJ2-1	.	CASSQVPWRGENNEQFF	TGTGCCAGCAGCCAAGTCCCGTGGCGGGGAGAGAACAATGAGCAGTTCTTC
TRBV4-2	13	.	TRBJ1-1	.	CASSQDRRQEAFF	TGTGCCAGCAGCCAAGATCGGAGGCAGGAAGCTTTCTTT
TRBV9	15	.	TRBJ1-3	TRBD1	CASSGTGPPGNTIYF	TGTGCCAGCAGCGGGACAGGACCCCCTGGAAACACCATATATTTT
TRBV3-1/TRBV3-2	16	.	TRBJ1-3	.	CASSQGWGSSGNTIYF	TGTGCCAGCAGCCAGGGCTGGGGAAGCTCTGGAAACACCATATATTTT
TRBV5-5	15	.	TRBJ1-6	.	CASSRGRDSDSPLHF	TGTGCCAGCAGCCGGGGGAGGGACTCGGACTCACCCCTCCACTTT
TRBV5-1	16	.	TRBJ2-6	TRBD1	CASRGQGNSGANVLTF	TGCGCCAGCAGGGGACAGGGAAACTCTGGGGCCAACGTCCTGACTTTC
TRBV5-4	13	few	TRBJ2-1	.	CASSLVFNNEQFF	TGTGCCAGCAGCTTGGTTTTCAACAATGAGCAGTTCTTC
TRBV5-1	15	.	TRBJ2-6	.	CASSLVGSGANVLTF	TGCGCCAGCAGCTTGGTGGGTTCTGGGGCCAACGTCCTGACTTTC
TRBV3-1/TRBV3-2	14	once	TRBJ1-1	.	CASSPYLGRLEAFF	TGTGCCAGCAGCCCGTACCTGGGACGGCTTGAAGCTTTCTTT
TRBV6-5	12	.	TRBJ1-2	.	CAMGGSVDGYTF	TGTGCCATGGGGGGGTCGGTGGATGGCTACACCTTC
TRBV7-3	13	.	TRBJ1-1	.	CASSTQMNTEAFF	TGTGCCAGCAGCACCCAGATGAACACTGAAGCTTTCTTT
TRBV12-3/TRBV12-4	12	.	TRBJ2-1	.	CASSLTSNEQFF	TGTGCCAGCAGTCTCACTAGCAATGAGCAGTTCTTC
TRBV24-1	13	.	TRBJ2-5	TRBD1	CATSDYRGETQYF	TGTGCCACCAGTGATTACAGGGGAGAGACCCAGTACTTC
TRBV2	17	.	TRBJ1-5	TRBD1	CASVPGQGPYSNQPQHF	TGTGCCAGCGTACCGGGACAGGGGCCCTATAGCAATCAGCCCCAGCATTTT
TRBV7-2	14	once	TRBJ2-7	.	CASSLARGAYEQYF	TGTGCCAGCAGCTTAGCACGGGGTGCCTACGAGCAGTACTTC
TRBV13	17	few	TRBJ2-3	TRBD2	CASSPTLGLALSDTQYF	TGTGCCAGCAGCCCAACCCTCGGACTAGCGCTTTCAGATACGCAGTATTTT
TRBV27	13	.	TRBJ2-7	.	CASRGLGPYEQYF	TGTGCCAGCAGAGGGCTCGGACCCTACGAGCAGTACTTC
TRBV9	15	.	TRBJ2-3	TRBD1	CASSEPGQITDTQYF	TGTGCCAGCAGCGAGCCGGGACAGATCACAGATACGCAGTATTTT
TRBV6-2/TRBV6-3	16	.	TRBJ2-5	TRBD1	CASSSHRGRRQETQYF	TGTGCCAGCAGTTCCCACAGGGGGCGAAGGCAAGAGACCCAGTACTTC
TRBV28	15	.	TRBJ2-1	.	CASSPGTLGYNEQFF	TGTGCCAGCAGCCCCGGGACCCTGGGTTACAATGAGCAGTTCTTC
TRBV7-3	18	.	TRBJ2-7	TRBD2	CASSWGTSGRGSPYEQYF	TGTGCCAGCAGCTGGGGGACTAGCGGGAGGGGGTCCCCCTACGAGCAGTACTTC
TRBV27	11	.	TRBJ2-7	TRBD1	CASSRDSEQYF	TGTGCCAGCAGCCGGGACAGCGAGCAGTACTTC
TRBV19	16	.	TRBJ1-2	TRBD1	CASSIRQGARDYGYTF	TGTGCCAGTAGTATTCGTCAGGGGGCGCGGGACTATGGCTACACCTTC
TRBV9	14	.	TRBJ2-3	.	CASSGTISTDTQYF	TGTGCCAGCAGCGGCACTATTAGCACAGATACGCAGTATTTT
TRBV6-1	14	.	TRBJ1-2	.	CASSEEETYYGYTF	TGTGCCAGCAGTGAAGAGGAGACTTACTATGGCTACACCTTC
TRBV6-5	14	.	TRBJ1-5	.	CASGVQGEGQPQHF	TGTGCCAGCGGGGTACAGGGAGAGGGTCAGCCCCAGCATTTT
TRBV13	14	.	TRBJ1-3	TRBD1	CASSRQGPGNTIYF	TGTGCCAGCAGCCGACAGGGGCCTGGAAACACCATATATTTT
TRBV14	14	.	TRBJ2-5	TRBD1	CASSLMTGMETQYF	TGTGCCAGCAGCCTAATGACAGGGATGGAGACCCAGTACTTC
TRBV7-3	14	.	TRBJ1-1	.	CASSLTGGDTEAFF	TGTGCCAGCAGCTTAACCGGGGGCGACACTGAAGCTTTCTTT
TRBV3-1/TRBV3-2	16	.	TRBJ1-3	TRBD1	CASSQVEGAAGNTIYF	TGTGCCAGCAGCCAAGTCGAGGGGGCCGCAGGAAACACCATATATTTT
TRBV3-1/TRBV3-2	16	.	TRBJ2-3	TRBD2	CASSPYTGLATDTQYF	TGTGCCAGCAGCCCCTACACGGGACTAGCCACAGATACGCAGTATTTT
TRBV25-1	16	.	TRBJ2-3	.	CASSEFGERSTDTQYF	TGTGCCAGCAGTGAATTTGGGGAGAGAAGCACAGATACGCAGTATTTT
TRBV28	13	.	TRBJ1-1	.	CASSPSLNTEAFF	TGTGCCAGCAGTCCCTCGCTGAACACTGAAGCTTTCTTT
TRBV6-2/TRBV6-3	15	.	TRBJ1-2	TRBD1	CASRPTGTGDYGYTF	TGTGCCAGCAGACCTACCGGGACAGGGGACTATGGCTACACCTTC